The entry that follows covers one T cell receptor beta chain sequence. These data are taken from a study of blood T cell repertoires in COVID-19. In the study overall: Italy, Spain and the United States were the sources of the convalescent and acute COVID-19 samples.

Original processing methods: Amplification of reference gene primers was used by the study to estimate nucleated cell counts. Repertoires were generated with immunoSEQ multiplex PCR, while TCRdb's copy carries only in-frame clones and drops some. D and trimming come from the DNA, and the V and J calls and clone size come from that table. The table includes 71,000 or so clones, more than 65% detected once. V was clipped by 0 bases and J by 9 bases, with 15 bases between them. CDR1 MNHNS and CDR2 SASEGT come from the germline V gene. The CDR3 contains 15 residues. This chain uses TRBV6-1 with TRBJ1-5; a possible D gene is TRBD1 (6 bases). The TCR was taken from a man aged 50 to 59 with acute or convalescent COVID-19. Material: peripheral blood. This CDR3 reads CASSEASGGGGPQHF. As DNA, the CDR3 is TGTGCCAGCAGTGAAGCTTCTGGGGGAGGGGGGCCCCAGCATTTT.